The source of this TCR beta chain is a study of T cell changes during pregnancy in multiple sclerosis. TCRdb's table, derived via immunoSEQ multiplex PCR, lists solely in-frame clones and lacks some. The sample has tens of thousands of clones; over 85% are singletons. This sequence originates from a female donor in good health, enrolled as a control in a pregnancy study. Sequencing used peripheral blood, obtained after pregnancy.

The CDR3, as DNA: TGTGCCAGCAGCTTGAGAGGTTACGAGCAGTACTTC. Translated, it gives CASSLRGYEQYF. This sequence joins TRBV5-8 and TRBJ2-7; no clear D gene. This CDR3 is built from 12 residues. Germline CDR1 SGHTS, CDR2 YDEGEE. Deletions cut 1 base from V and 4 bases from J, with 6 bases between.